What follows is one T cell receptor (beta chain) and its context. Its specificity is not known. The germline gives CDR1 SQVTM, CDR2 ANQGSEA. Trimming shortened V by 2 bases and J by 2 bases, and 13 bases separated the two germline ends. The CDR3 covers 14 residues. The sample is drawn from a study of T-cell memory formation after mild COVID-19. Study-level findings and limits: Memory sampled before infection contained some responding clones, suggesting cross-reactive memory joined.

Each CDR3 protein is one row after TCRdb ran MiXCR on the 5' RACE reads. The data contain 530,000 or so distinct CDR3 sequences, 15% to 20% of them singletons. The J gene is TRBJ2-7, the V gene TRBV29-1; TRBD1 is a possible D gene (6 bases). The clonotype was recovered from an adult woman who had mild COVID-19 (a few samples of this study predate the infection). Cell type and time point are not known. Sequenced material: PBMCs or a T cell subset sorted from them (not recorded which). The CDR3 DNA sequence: TGCAGCGTTGAATCAGGGGCAGGCACCTACGAGCAGTACTTC. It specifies CSVESGAGTYEQYF.